The rows below give T cell receptor beta chains drawn from one sample of a study of blood T cell repertoires in COVID-19. Data came from immunoSEQ multiplex PCR; TCRdb stores just in-frame clones and leaves some out. The table lists fewer than 300,000 clones, roughly 85% of them singletons, with approximately 9% in the top ten. Sample: peripheral blood. These receptors all stem from a woman between 50 and 59 years old who had recovered from COVID-19. Both conserved end residues are part of each CDR3. Each record gives: J gene, V gene, D gene, clone size, CDR3 protein, CDR3 DNA. A D gene is named only where the DNA matches it firmly. Rows may omit the clone size; those that give it use once, few, many or a size class.

J: TRBJ1-1
V: TRBV29-1
D: TRBD1
size: NA
CDR3: CSVDREGTGAEAFF
DNA: TGCAGCGTTGATAGGGAGGGGACAGGGGCTGAAGCTTTCTTT

J: TRBJ2-1
V: TRBV4-2
D: NA
size: once
CDR3: CASSAGNSYNEQFF
DNA: TGTGCCAGCTCCGCCGGGAATTCCTACAATGAGCAGTTCTTC

J: TRBJ1-1
V: TRBV19
D: TRBD1
size: few
CDR3: CASSMNRGLNTEAFF
DNA: TGTGCCAGTAGTATGAACAGGGGGTTGAACACTGAAGCTTTCTTT

J: TRBJ2-2
V: TRBV28
D: TRBD2
size: NA
CDR3: CASSPYQGLAGAGELFF
DNA: TGTGCCAGCAGTCCCTACCAGGGACTAGCGGGGGCCGGGGAGCTGTTTTTT

J: TRBJ2-1
V: TRBV4-3
D: TRBD2
size: NA
CDR3: CASSQDWRARAGYNEQFF
DNA: TGCGCCAGCAGCCAAGACTGGAGGGCGCGAGCGGGATACAATGAGCAGTTCTTC

J: TRBJ2-1
V: TRBV2
D: TRBD2
size: NA
CDR3: CASNGGVAQQFF
DNA: TGTGCCAGCAATGGGGGGGTCGCTCAGCAGTTCTTC

J: TRBJ1-5
V: TRBV4-3
D: NA
size: NA
CDR3: CASSQDRLNSNQPQHF
DNA: TGCGCCAGCAGCCAAGACAGGCTCAATAGCAATCAGCCCCAGCATTTT

J: TRBJ1-6
V: TRBV6-2/TRBV6-3
D: NA
size: NA
CDR3: CASSSTTASSYNSPLHF
DNA: TGTGCCAGCAGTTCCACGACAGCGAGCTCCTATAATTCACCCCTCCACTTT

J: TRBJ1-2
V: TRBV27
D: NA
size: NA
CDR3: CASRAGVDYGYTF
DNA: TGTGCCAGTCGGGCGGGGGTGGACTATGGCTACACCTTC

J: TRBJ2-5
V: TRBV7-2
D: TRBD2
size: NA
CDR3: CASSPRLAGGLYQETQYF
DNA: TGTGCCAGCAGCCCCCGACTAGCGGGGGGACTGTACCAAGAGACCCAGTACTTC

J: TRBJ2-3
V: TRBV3-1/TRBV3-2
D: TRBD2
size: NA
CDR3: CASSRSGVVDTQYF
DNA: TGTGCCAGCAGCCGCAGCGGGGTAGTAGATACGCAGTATTTT

J: TRBJ2-1
V: TRBV5-1
D: TRBD1
size: NA
CDR3: CASSLGQGAHDEQFF
DNA: TGCGCCAGCAGCTTAGGACAGGGGGCGCACGATGAGCAGTTCTTC